The 6 T cell receptor beta chains below were found in one sample sequenced in a study of blood T cell repertoires in COVID-19. TCRdb's table, derived via immunoSEQ multiplex PCR, lists solely in-frame clones and lacks some. This table holds approximately 230,000 clones, around 89% found once. Sequencing was done on a sample of peripheral blood. Receptors originate from a young woman with COVID-19, enrolled during active disease.

The chain links TRBV7-9 to TRBJ1-6; D unresolved. Trimming shortened V by 5 bases and J by 9 bases, and 11 bases separated the two germline ends. CDR1 and CDR2 from the germline V gene are SEHNR and FQNEAQ (reference sequence). The CDR3 is 13 amino acids. CDR3 in amino acids: CASSLLAGSPLHF. In DNA, the CDR3 is TGTGCCAGCAGCCTACTTGCCGGTTCACCCCTCCACTTT.

This chain uses TRBV18 with TRBJ1-5, with 8 nucleotides matching TRBD1. Germline V gene lookup returns CDR1 KGHSH and CDR2 LQKENI. The CDR3 totals 17 residues. J lost 0 bases, V lost 6 bases, and 10 bases had no gene match. The CDR3 reads CASSPGQVIPSNQPQHF. The CDR3 DNA is TGTGCCAGCTCGCCGGGACAGGTGATCCCTAGCAATCAGCCCCAGCATTTT.

V and J are TRBV10-3 and TRBJ1-4, with 8 positions matching TRBD1. The trim removed 5 bases at V and 6 bases at J, leaving 8 bases unmatched. CDR3 length: 15 residues. The V gene's germline CDR1 is ENHRY and CDR2 SYGVKD. In nucleotides, the CDR3 is TGTGCCATCAGTTCCCGGACAGGGCCAGATGAAAAACTGTTTTTT. Translation: CAISSRTGPDEKLFF.

This clone occurred once. The rearrangement links TRBV2 to TRBJ1-4; possible D gene TRBD1, 5 bases. The CDR3 is 15 amino acids. Germline V gives CDR1 SNHLY, CDR2 FYNNEI. V was shortened by 6 bases and J by 1 base, with 12 bases between the two germline ends. The CDR3 here is CASSQEGVTNEKLFF. The DNA of the CDR3 is TGTGCCAGCAGCCAAGAAGGGGTAACTAATGAAAAACTGTTTTTT.

The chain is built from TRBV27 and TRBJ1-1; the D gene is possibly TRBD1 (6 bases). Germline CDR1 MNHEY, CDR2 SMNVEV (reference sequence). Trimming pared 4 bases from V and 2 bases from J, leaving 8 bases between. CDR3 length: 13 amino acids. The CDR3 sequence: CASSYRVNTEAFF. The CDR3 DNA reads TGTGCCAGCAGTTACAGGGTTAACACTGAAGCTTTCTTT.

The sample holds a few counts of this clone. The chain links TRBV27 to TRBJ1-1; a weak D match, TRBD1 (5 bases). Germline loops: CDR1 MNHEY, CDR2 SMNVEV (reference sequence). The V end lost 8 bases, the J end lost 4 bases, and 17 bases lay between the germline ends. This CDR3 is built from 14 residues. As DNA, the CDR3 is TGTGCCAGCGGCCGTGGGGCTGGGGTCACTGAAGCTTTCTTT. Protein product: CASGRGAGVTEAFF.